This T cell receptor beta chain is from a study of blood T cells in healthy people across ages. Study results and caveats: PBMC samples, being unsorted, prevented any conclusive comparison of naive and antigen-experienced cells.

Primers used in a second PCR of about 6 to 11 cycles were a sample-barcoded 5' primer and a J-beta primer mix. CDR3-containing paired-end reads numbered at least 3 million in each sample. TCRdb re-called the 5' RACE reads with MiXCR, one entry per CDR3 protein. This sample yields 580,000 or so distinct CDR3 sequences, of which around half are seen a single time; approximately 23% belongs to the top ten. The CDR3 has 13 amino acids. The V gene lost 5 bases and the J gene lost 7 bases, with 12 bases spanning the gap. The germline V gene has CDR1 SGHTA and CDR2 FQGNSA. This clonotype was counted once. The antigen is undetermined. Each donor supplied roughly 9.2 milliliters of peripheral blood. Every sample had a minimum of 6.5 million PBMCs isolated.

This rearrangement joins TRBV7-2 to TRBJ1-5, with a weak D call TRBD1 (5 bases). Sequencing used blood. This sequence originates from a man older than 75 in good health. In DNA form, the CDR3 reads TGTGCCAGCAGCCCAGACGGGGGGCAGCCCCAGCATTTT. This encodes CASSPDGGQPQHF.